Each of the 18 T cell receptor beta chains below was sequenced from the same sample in a study of cytomegalovirus exposure and HLA in healthy donors. The PCR employed 60 Vbeta primers together with 13 Jbeta primers. Method: immunoSEQ multiplex PCR; TCRdb's copy keeps in-frame clones and lacks some. Its table lists over 100,000 clones. The specimen was PBMCs. Source of these receptors: a man in his forties in good health and CMV-seropositive.

The CDR3 nucleotides are TGTGCCAGCAGTGAAGCGCTGGCTTATACGCAGTATTTT. Its translation is CASSEALAYTQYF. The chain is built from TRBV6-1 and TRBJ2-3; D gene uncertain. The CDR3 is made up of 13 amino acids. Germline loops: CDR1 MNHNS, CDR2 SASEGT. With 0 bases removed from V and 7 bases from J, the gap between germline ends came to 8 bases.

The chain combines TRBV5-4 with TRBJ1-3; the match to TRBD1 covers 7 bases. J was trimmed by 2 bases and V by 4 bases; bases with no gene match: 6. This CDR3 spans 15 amino acids. Looked up from germline, CDR1 is SGHNT and CDR2 is YYREEE (reference sequence). The CDR3 nucleotides are TGTGCCAGCAGCCAGACAGGGAGTGCTGGAAACACCATATATTTT. It is translated as CASSQTGSAGNTIYF. Based on the CDR3 plus reference TRBV5-4 and TRBJ1-3, the full variable domain is ETGVTQSPTHLIKTRGQQVTLRCSSQSGHNTVSWYQQALGQGPQFIFQYYREEENGRGNFPPRFSGLQFPNYSSELNVNALELDDSALYLCASSQTGSAGNTIYFGEGSWLTVV.

The rearrangement links TRBV28 to TRBJ1-2; TRBD1 matches at 9 bases. V lost 6 bases, J lost 7 bases, and 6 bases stayed unmatched. Germline CDR1 and CDR2: MDHEN and SYDVKM. This CDR3 has 13 residues. CDR3 sequence reads: CASRLGQGSGYTF. In nucleotides, the CDR3 is TGTGCCAGCAGACTGGGACAGGGCTCTGGCTACACCTTC.

The V and J genes are TRBV4-1 and TRBJ2-5; no clear D. Germline lookup yields CDR1 MGHRA and CDR2 YSYEKL. The CDR3 is made up of 14 amino acids. Trimming shortened V by 1 base and J by 5 bases, and 11 bases separated the two germline ends. The CDR3: CASSQAITRETQYF. The CDR3 coding sequence is TGCGCCAGCAGCCAAGCTATCACGAGGGAGACCCAGTACTTC.

The J gene is TRBJ2-7, the V gene TRBV5-1, with D tentatively TRBD1 (6 bases). V was shortened by 2 bases and J by 3 bases, with 12 bases between the two germline ends. CDR1 is SGHRS and CDR2 is YFSETQ in the germline V gene. This CDR3 has 14 amino acids. The CDR3, as DNA: TGCGCCAGCAGCTTCCCAGGGGCAAGCTACGAGCAGTACTTC. This gives the protein CASSFPGASYEQYF.

The rearrangement links TRBV6-5 to TRBJ1-1, with TRBD1 matching over 8 bases. V trimming: 0 bases; J trimming: 5 bases; junction bases outside the gene matches: 5. CDR1 and CDR2 from the germline V gene are MNHEY and SVGAGI. The length of the CDR3 is 15 residues. CDR3 coding DNA: TGTGCCAGCAGTTACTCACGCGGACAGGGTACTGAAGCTTTCTTT. Its translation is CASSYSRGQGTEAFF.

The chain recombines TRBV2 with TRBJ2-7, with TRBD2 identical over 9 bases. CDR3 length: 16 residues. The V gene's germline CDR1 is SNHLY and CDR2 FYNNEI. Germline trimming cut 0 bases from V and 1 base from J; bases unmatched to any gene: 4. CDR3 in DNA: TGTGCCAGCAGTGAAGCTCCTAGCGGGATTTCCTACGAGCAGTACTTC. It codes for CASSEAPSGISYEQYF. The whole variable domain, remainder taken from reference TRBV2 and TRBJ2-7, is EPEVTQTPSHQVTQMGQEVILRCVPISNHLYFYWYRQILGQKVEFLVSFYNNEISEKSEIFDDQFSVERPDGSNFTLKIRSTKLEDSAMYFCASSEAPSGISYEQYFGPGTRLTVT.

The V and J genes are TRBV9 and TRBJ2-5; the D gene is possibly TRBD2 (5 bases). V was clipped by 0 bases and J by 13 bases, with 16 bases between them. The CDR3 covers 13 residues. The germline V gene has CDR1 SGDLS and CDR2 YYNGEE. The CDR3 sequence is CASSVGSSPQMYF. The DNA of the CDR3 is TGTGCCAGCAGCGTAGGGTCTAGCCCTCAAATGTACTTC.

The chain joins TRBV5-8 to TRBJ2-3; 10 nucleotides align to TRBD2. V trimming: 4 bases; J trimming: 1 base; junction bases outside the gene matches: 9. Germline CDR1 is SGHTS and CDR2 is YDEGEE. There are 17 residues in the CDR3. The CDR3 here is CASSPTSGPQGTDTQYF. CDR3 bases: TGTGCCAGCAGCCCGACTAGCGGGCCCCAGGGCACAGATACGCAGTATTTT.

The rearrangement links TRBV28 to TRBJ2-2; TRBD2 matches 10 bases. V was clipped by 6 bases and J by 7 bases; unmatched bases: 8. This CDR3 region has 15 residues. The germline gives CDR1 MDHEN, CDR2 SYDVKM. The CDR3 bases are TGTGCCAGCAGAACTAGCGGGATGATTGGCGGGGAGCTGTTTTTT. Protein: CASRTSGMIGGELFF.

The chain recombines TRBV5-4 with TRBJ2-3; maybe TRBD2 (6 bases). Trimming took off 4 bases at V and 1 base at J, with 16 bases between the two ends. The CDR3 length is 16 residues. The V gene's germline CDR1 is SGHNT and CDR2 YYREEE (reference sequence). CDR3 bases: TGTGCCAGCAGCACATCAGTGGAGCGGGGCACAGATACGCAGTATTTT. This codes for CASSTSVERGTDTQYF.

The chain combines TRBV7-3 with TRBJ2-1; tentative D call: TRBD2 (5 bases). Germline CDR1 reads SGHTA; CDR2 reads FQGTGA. Trimming took 1 base from V and 7 from J, leaving 11 bases between them. The length of the CDR3 is 14 residues. The CDR3: CASSLIPGVNEQFF. In nucleotides, the CDR3 is TGTGCCAGCAGCTTAATTCCCGGGGTAAATGAGCAGTTCTTC.

V and J are TRBV11-1 and TRBJ2-5; 11 bases align to TRBD1. The closer fit of TRBJ2-7 to the DNA end suggests the J call may be wrong. This CDR3 is built from 15 residues. The germline V gene has CDR1 SGHAT and CDR2 FQDESV (reference sequence). The CDR3 here is CASSLDGTGGYEQYF. CDR3 in DNA: TGTGCCAGCAGCTTAGATGGGACAGGGGGCTACGAGCAGTACTTC.

The V gene is TRBV5-1, the J gene TRBJ2-2; 8 positions agree with TRBD1. Germline V CDR1 and CDR2: SGHRS, YFSETQ. The CDR3 runs 15 residues. With 4 bases clipped from V and 3 bases from J, the junction kept 5 bases outside the gene matches. CDR3 sequence: CASSRGQGDTGELFF. DNA of the CDR3: TGCGCCAGCAGCCGTGGACAGGGAGACACCGGGGAGCTGTTTTTT.

V usage is TRBV2 and J usage is TRBJ2-7; 11 bases map to TRBD2. The CDR3 is 17 amino acids. V dropped 5 bases and J dropped 2; count of bases not matched to a gene: 11. In germline, CDR1 is SNHLY, CDR2 FYNNEI. The CDR3 DNA is TGTGCCAGCAGTCAACTGCCACTAGCGGGAGAACCCTACGAGCAGTACTTC. Translated, it gives CASSQLPLAGEPYEQYF.

The chain uses TRBV28 and TRBJ1-3; D is possibly TRBD1 (5 bases). Trimming took off 7 bases at V and 2 bases at J, with 21 bases between the two ends. The germline CDR1 and CDR2 sequences are MDHEN and SYDVKM. The CDR3 is made up of 17 amino acids. The CDR3 here is CASTRPGGWEAGNTIYF. The DNA for the CDR3 is TGTGCCAGCACTCGACCTGGGGGGTGGGAGGCTGGAAACACCATATATTTT. The complete variable domain, with remaining parts taken from reference TRBV28 and TRBJ1-3, reads DVKVTQSSRYLVKRTGEKVFLECVQDMDHENMFWYRQDPGLGLRLIYFSYDVKMKEKGDIPEGYSVSREKKERFSLILESASTNQTSMYLCASTRPGGWEAGNTIYFGEGSWLTVV.

The V call is TRBV6-1, the J call TRBJ1-1; no clear D. Germline V gene lookup returns CDR1 MNHNS and CDR2 SASEGT. With 11 bases removed from V and 3 bases from J, the gap between germline ends came to 19 bases. This CDR3 spans 14 amino acids. CDR3 sequence: CAGSSGFVYTEAFF. In nucleotides, the CDR3 is TGTGCCGGTTCGAGTGGTTTTGTGTACACTGAAGCTTTCTTT.

The chain uses TRBV13 and TRBJ2-5; no clear D. The DNA end is a closer match to TRBJ2-7, so the J assignment may be wrong. This CDR3 is built from 13 residues. Germline V gives CDR1 PRHDT, CDR2 FYEKMQ (reference sequence). The CDR3 coding sequence is TGTGCCAGCAGCTTAGGCCAACGCTACGAGCAGTACTTC. Residues: CASSLGQRYEQYF.